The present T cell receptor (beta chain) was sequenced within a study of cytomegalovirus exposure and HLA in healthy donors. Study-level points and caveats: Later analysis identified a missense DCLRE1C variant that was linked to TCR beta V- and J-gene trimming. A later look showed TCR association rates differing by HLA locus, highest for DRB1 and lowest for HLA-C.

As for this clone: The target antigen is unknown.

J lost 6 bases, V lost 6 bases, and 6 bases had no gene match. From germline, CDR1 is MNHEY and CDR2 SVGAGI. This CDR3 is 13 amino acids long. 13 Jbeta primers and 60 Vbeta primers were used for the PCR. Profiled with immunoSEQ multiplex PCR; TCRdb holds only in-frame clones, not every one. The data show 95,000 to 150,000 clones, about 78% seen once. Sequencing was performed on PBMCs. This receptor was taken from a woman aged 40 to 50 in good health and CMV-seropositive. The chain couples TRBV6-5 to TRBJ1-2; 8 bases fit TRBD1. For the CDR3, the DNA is TGTGCCAGCAGCCAGACAGGGGTCGATGGCTACACCTTC. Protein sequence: CASSQTGVDGYTF.